These 12 T cell receptor beta chains originate from one sample sequenced in a study of blood T cell repertoires in COVID-19. Using immunoSEQ multiplex PCR, the repertoire was profiled, and TCRdb retains in-frame clones only, with some absent. The sample has 200,000 to 250,000 clones, 75% to 90% seen once; the top ten hold around 4.8%. The specimen sequenced was peripheral blood. The receptors stem from a woman aged 40 to 50 with acute or convalescent COVID-19.

V usage is TRBV6-1 and J usage is TRBJ1-1; 10 nucleotides match TRBD1. This CDR3 spans 16 amino acids. J gave up 5 bases and V 4 bases, and 10 bases lay outside the gene matches. Germline V gene data show CDR1 as MNHNS and CDR2 as SASEGT. The CDR3 coding sequence is TGTGCCAGCAGTGCTGGACAGGGGGTGATGAGTACTGAAGCTTTCTTT. Amino acid sequence: CASSAGQGVMSTEAFF.

For the CDR3, the DNA is TGTGCCAGCAGTATCGACAGGGTGAGAGGCACTGAAGCTTTCTTT. Translated, it gives CASSIDRVRGTEAFF. This chain uses TRBV6-5 with TRBJ1-1; 7 bases match TRBD1. Germline V lookup: CDR1 MNHEY, CDR2 SVGAGI. J gave up 4 bases and V 5 bases, and 10 bases lay outside the gene matches. This CDR3 is 15 amino acids long.

This clone was observed once. This chain uses TRBV6-5 with TRBJ2-4, with 7 bases aligning to TRBD1. Germline V gives CDR1 MNHEY, CDR2 SVGAGI. Losses at the gene ends were 4 bases for V and 6 bases for J; bases not matched to a gene: 9. CDR3 size: 15 residues. CDR3 in amino acids: CASSSGTAFLNIQYF. Here the CDR3 DNA reads TGTGCCAGCAGTTCCGGGACAGCCTTTTTAAACATTCAGTACTTC.

The chain is built from TRBV10-2 and TRBJ1-4; TRBD1 matches at 9 bases. Trimming cost V 6 bases and J 6 bases; bases outside gene matches: 8. This CDR3 region has 15 residues. Germline assignment: CDR1 WSHSY and CDR2 SAAADI. The CDR3 bases are TGCGCCAGCAGCTCCGGGACAGGGTTGGATGAAAAACTGTTTTTT. Its protein product is CASSSGTGLDEKLFF.

The chain couples TRBV3-1 (or the pseudogene TRBV3-2) to TRBJ1-5, with D unclear. The CDR3 is made up of 16 amino acids. CDR1 and CDR2 (germline): LGHDT, YNNKEL (reference sequence). Trimming left V 4 bases short and J 4 bases short, with 17 bases between. This chain's CDR3 is CASSPLGPLANQPQHF. The CDR3 DNA sequence: TGTGCCAGCAGCCCCTTAGGGCCTTTAGCGAATCAGCCCCAGCATTTT.

The chain couples TRBV12-3 or TRBV12-4 to TRBJ2-5; D is undetermined. V gave up 6 bases and J gave up 0 bases, with 5 bases separating them. This CDR3 is built from 12 residues. Here the CDR3 DNA reads TGTGCCAGCAGACAGAACCAAGAGACCCAGTACTTC. This translates into CASRQNQETQYF.

This clone was found a few times. The chain couples TRBV6-1 to TRBJ2-1; weak D call: TRBD1 (7 bases). Germline V gene sequence: CDR1 MNHNS, CDR2 SASEGT. V was shortened by 4 bases and J by 2 bases, with 21 bases between the two germline ends. The CDR3 spans 18 residues. The CDR3 bases are TGTGCCAGCAGTGGCCCGACAGGGAGGCGGAGAACCTACAATGAGCAGTTCTTC. Its translation: CASSGPTGRRRTYNEQFF.

J is TRBJ1-3 and V is TRBV27; D unresolved. The ends were cut back, 6 bases at V and 0 bases at J, with 6 bases in the middle. Germline V gene lookup returns CDR1 MNHEY and CDR2 SMNVEV (reference sequence). This CDR3 has 13 amino acids. CDR3 loop: CASSLLSGNTIYF. CDR3 nucleotide sequence: TGTGCCAGCAGCCTCCTCTCTGGAAACACCATATATTTT.

This rearrangement joins TRBV18 to TRBJ1-5, with D perhaps TRBD1 (5 bases). Trimming removed 4 bases at V and 5 bases at J, with 6 bases between. CDR3 length: 12 residues. Germline-derived CDR1 and CDR2 are KGHSH and LQKENI. The CDR3 DNA is TGTGCCAGCTCACGGGGCGATCAGCCCCAGCATTTT. This codes for CASSRGDQPQHF.

The chain couples TRBV5-1 to TRBJ1-1, with D uncertain. Germline-derived CDR1 and CDR2 are SGHRS and YFSETQ. This CDR3 region has 13 residues. V lost 6 bases and J 1 base, leaving 10 bases between the germline ends. CDR3 sequence reads: CASTSAGNTEAFF. DNA of the CDR3: TGCGCCAGCACCTCCGCGGGGAACACTGAAGCTTTCTTT.

This chain links TRBV9 with TRBJ1-4; 7 positions agree with TRBD1. J was trimmed by 7 bases and V by 4 bases; bases with no gene match: 10. The CDR3 extends over 15 amino acids. The germline V gene has CDR1 SGDLS and CDR2 YYNGEE. CDR3 coding DNA: TGTGCCAGCAGCCCAAATCCAGGGGGTGGTGAAAAACTGTTTTTT. Protein sequence: CASSPNPGGGEKLFF. Filled out from reference TRBV9 and TRBJ1-4, the complete variable domain reads DSGVTQTPKHLITATGQRVTLRCSPRSGDLSVYWYQQSLDQGLQFLIQYYNGEERAKGNILERFSAQQFPDLHSELNLSSLELGDSALYFCASSPNPGGGEKLFFGSGTQLSVL.

The V and J genes are TRBV12-3 or TRBV12-4 and TRBJ1-1; D ambiguous. The CDR3 is 12 amino acids. V was clipped by 11 bases and J by 4 bases, with 14 bases between them. The CDR3 DNA reads as TGTGCCTCAAGGCGGGGAGTCACTGAAGCTTTCTTT. Protein: CASRRGVTEAFF.